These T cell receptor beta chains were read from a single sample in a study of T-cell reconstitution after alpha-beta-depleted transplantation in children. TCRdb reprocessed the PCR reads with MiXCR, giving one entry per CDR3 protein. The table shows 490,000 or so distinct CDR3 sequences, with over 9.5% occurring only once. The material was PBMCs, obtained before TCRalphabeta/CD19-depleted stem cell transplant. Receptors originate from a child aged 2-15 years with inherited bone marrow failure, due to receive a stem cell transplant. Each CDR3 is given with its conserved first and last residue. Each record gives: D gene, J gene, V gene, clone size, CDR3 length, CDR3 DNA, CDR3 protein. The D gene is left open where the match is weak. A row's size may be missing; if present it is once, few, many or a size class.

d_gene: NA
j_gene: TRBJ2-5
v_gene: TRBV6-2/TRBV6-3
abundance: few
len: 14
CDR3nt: TGTGCCAGCAGTTACGTTAGCGCGGAAGAGACCCAGTACTTC
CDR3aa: CASSYVSAEETQYF

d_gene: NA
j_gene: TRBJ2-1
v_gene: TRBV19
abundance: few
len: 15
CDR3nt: TGTGCCAGTAGTATCTTCTCGGACAGATACAATGAGCAGTTCTTC
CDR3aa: CASSIFSDRYNEQFF

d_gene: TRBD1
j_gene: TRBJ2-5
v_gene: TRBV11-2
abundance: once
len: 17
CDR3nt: TGTGCCAGCAGCTTAGGGACGGGACAGGGGGAGGCGGAGACCCAGTACTTC
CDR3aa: CASSLGTGQGEAETQYF

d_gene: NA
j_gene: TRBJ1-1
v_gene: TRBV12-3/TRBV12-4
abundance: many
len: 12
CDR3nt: TGTGCCACCTCCCAAAGGCAAGGTGAAGCTTTCTTT
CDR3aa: CATSQRQGEAFF

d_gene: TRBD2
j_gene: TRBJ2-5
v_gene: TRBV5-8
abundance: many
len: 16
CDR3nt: TGTGCCAGCAGCTTCACTAGCGGGAGTATCCAAGAGACCCAGTACTTC
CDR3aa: CASSFTSGSIQETQYF

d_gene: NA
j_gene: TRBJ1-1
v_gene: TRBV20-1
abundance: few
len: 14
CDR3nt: TGCAGTGCGCTAGTAGGGACTGCGAACACTGAAGCTTTCTTT
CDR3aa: CSALVGTANTEAFF

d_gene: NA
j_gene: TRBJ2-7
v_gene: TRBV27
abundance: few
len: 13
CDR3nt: TGTGCCAGCAGTATGGCCAGCACCTACGAGCAGTACTTC
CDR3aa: CASSMASTYEQYF

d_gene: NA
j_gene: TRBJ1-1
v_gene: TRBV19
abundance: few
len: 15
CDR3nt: TGTGCCAGTAGTATAGTTGCAGGGGTGAACACTGAAGCTTTCTTT
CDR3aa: CASSIVAGVNTEAFF

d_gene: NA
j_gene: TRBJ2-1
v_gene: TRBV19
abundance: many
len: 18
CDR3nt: TGTGCCAGTAGTTCTCTGAGAGGGGATAAGAAAATCTACAATGAGCAGTTCTTC
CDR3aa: CASSSLRGDKKIYNEQFF

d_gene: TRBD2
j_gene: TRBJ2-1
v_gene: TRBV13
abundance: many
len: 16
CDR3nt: TGTGCCAGCAGCTTAGAACCTAGCGGGGCGTACAATGAGCAGTTCTTC
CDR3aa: CASSLEPSGAYNEQFF

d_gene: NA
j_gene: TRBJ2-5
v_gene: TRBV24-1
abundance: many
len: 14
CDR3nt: TGTGCCACCAGTGATCGTGTTCCCTCGGAGACCCAGTACTTC
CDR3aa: CATSDRVPSETQYF

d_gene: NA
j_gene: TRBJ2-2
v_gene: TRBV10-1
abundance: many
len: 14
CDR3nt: TGCGCCAGCAGTGGGGGTTCGAACACCGGGGAGCTGTTTTTT
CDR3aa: CASSGGSNTGELFF

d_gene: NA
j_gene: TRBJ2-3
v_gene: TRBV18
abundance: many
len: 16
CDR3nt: TGTGCCAGCTCACCATATCAGGGCGCTAGCACAGATACGCAGTATTTT
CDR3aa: CASSPYQGASTDTQYF

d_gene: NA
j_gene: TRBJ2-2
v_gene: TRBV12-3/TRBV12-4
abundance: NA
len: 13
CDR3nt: TGTGCCAGCAGTTCCTCTTTCACCGGGGAGCTGTTTTTT
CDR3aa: CASSSSFTGELFF